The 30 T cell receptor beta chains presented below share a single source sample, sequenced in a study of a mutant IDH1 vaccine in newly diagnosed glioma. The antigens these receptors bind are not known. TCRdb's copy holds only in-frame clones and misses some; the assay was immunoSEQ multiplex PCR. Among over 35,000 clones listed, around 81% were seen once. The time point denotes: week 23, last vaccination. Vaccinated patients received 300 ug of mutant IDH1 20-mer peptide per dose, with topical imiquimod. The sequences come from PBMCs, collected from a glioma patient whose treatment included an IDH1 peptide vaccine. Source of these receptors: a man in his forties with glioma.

The CDR3 bases are TGTGCCAGCAGCGGGGAGGGGACAGGGAGTTCACCCCTCCACTTT. Protein sequence: CASSGEGTGSSPLHF. The chain carries TRBV5-4 and TRBJ1-6; TRBD1 aligns across 9 bases. This CDR3 has 15 residues. The V and J ends lost 4 bases and 9 bases, in that order; junction bases with no gene match: 8. Germline CDR1 reads SGHNT; CDR2 reads YYREEE (reference sequence).

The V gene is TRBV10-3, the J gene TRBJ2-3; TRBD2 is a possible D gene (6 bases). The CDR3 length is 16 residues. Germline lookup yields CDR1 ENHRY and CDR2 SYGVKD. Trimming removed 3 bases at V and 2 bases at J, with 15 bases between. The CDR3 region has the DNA TGTGCCATCAGTGATCGAAAAGCGGGCCTCACAGATACGCAGTATTTT. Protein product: CAISDRKAGLTDTQYF.

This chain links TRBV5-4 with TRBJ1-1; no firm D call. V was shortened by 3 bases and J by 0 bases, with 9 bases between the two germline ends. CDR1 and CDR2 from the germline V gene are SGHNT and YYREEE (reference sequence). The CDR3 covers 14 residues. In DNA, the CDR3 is TGTGCCAGCAGCTCCGCGGGGATGAACACTGAAGCTTTCTTT. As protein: CASSSAGMNTEAFF.

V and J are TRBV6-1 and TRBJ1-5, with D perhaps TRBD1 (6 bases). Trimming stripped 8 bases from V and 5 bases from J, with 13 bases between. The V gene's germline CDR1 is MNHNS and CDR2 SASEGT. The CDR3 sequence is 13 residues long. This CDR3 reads CASSQGTHQPQHF. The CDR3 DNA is TGTGCCAGCTCCCAGGGGACTCATCAGCCCCAGCATTTT.

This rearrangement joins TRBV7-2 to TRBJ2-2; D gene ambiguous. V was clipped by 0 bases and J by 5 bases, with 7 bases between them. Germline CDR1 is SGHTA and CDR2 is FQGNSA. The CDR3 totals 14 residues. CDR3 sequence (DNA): TGTGCCAGCAGCTTAGCGACTGATACCGGGGAGCTGTTTTTT. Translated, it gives CASSLATDTGELFF.

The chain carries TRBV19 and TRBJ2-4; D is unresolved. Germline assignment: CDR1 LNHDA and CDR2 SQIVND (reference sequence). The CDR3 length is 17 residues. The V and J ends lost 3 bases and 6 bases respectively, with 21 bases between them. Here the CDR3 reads CASSILHPGGQLNIQYF. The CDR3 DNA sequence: TGTGCCAGTAGTATCTTACACCCCGGTGGGCAGCTAAACATTCAGTACTTC.

DNA for the CDR3: TGTGCCAGCAGCTTGGGGGGACAGGGTCCACAAGAGACCCAGTACTTC. Translation gives CASSLGGQGPQETQYF. The gene calls are TRBV7-2 and TRBJ2-5; 9 nucleotides match TRBD1. This CDR3 spans 16 amino acids. The germline V gene has CDR1 SGHTA and CDR2 FQGNSA. The trim removed 3 bases at V and 2 bases at J, leaving 7 bases unmatched.

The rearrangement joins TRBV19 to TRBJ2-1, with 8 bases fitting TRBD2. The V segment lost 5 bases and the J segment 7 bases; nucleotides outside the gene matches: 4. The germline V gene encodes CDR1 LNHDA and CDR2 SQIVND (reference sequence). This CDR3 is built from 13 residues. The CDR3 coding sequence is TGTGCCAGTAGTCGGGGGGGGAGGAATGAGCAGTTCTTC. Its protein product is CASSRGGRNEQFF.

As DNA, the CDR3 is TGTGCCAGCAGACGACAGGGGGGCACCGGGGAGCTGTTTTTT. This translates into CASRRQGGTGELFF. This chain connects TRBV28 to TRBJ2-2; TRBD1 agrees at 9 bases. Germline V CDR1 and CDR2: MDHEN, SYDVKM. Trimming took 6 bases from V and 4 from J; bases not matched to a gene: 3. The CDR3 is 14 amino acids.

The CDR3 coding sequence is TGTGCCAGCAGCCCCGGGTCGGGGGACGGCTACACCTTC. Its protein is CASSPGSGDGYTF. The chain is built from TRBV11-2 and TRBJ1-2; D might be TRBD1 (5 bases). Trimming took 5 bases from V and 8 from J, leaving 15 bases between them. The germline V gene encodes CDR1 SGHAT and CDR2 FQNNGV. This CDR3 comprises 13 residues.

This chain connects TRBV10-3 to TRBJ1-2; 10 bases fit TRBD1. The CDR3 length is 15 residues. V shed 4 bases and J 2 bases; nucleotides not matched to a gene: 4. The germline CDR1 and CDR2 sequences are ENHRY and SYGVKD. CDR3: CAISGGQGLNYGYTF. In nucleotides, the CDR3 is TGTGCCATCAGTGGGGGACAGGGGTTAAACTATGGCTACACCTTC.

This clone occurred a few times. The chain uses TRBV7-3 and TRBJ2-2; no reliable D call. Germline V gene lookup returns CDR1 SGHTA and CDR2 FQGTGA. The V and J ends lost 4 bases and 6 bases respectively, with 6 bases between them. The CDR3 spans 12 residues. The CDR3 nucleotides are TGTGCCAGCAGCTATCTAGCCGGGGAGCTGTTTTTT. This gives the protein CASSYLAGELFF.

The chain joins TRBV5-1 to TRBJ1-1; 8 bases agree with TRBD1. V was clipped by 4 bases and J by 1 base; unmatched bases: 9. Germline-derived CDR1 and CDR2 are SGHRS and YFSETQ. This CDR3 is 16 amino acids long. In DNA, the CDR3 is TGCGCCAGCAGCAAGGACAGGGCGACTCCGAACACTGAAGCTTTCTTT. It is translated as CASSKDRATPNTEAFF.

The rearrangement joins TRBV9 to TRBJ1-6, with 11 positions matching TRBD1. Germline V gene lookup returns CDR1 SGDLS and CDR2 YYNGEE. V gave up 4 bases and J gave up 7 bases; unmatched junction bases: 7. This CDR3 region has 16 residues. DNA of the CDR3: TGTGCCAGCAGCTTCGGACAGGGGGCCAGCAATTCACCCCTCCACTTT. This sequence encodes CASSFGQGASNSPLHF. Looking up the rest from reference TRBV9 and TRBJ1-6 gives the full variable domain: DSGVTQTPKHLITATGQRVTLRCSPRSGDLSVYWYQQSLDQGLQFLIQYYNGEERAKGNILERFSAQQFPDLHSELNLSSLELGDSALYFCASSFGQGASNSPLHFGNGTRLTVT.

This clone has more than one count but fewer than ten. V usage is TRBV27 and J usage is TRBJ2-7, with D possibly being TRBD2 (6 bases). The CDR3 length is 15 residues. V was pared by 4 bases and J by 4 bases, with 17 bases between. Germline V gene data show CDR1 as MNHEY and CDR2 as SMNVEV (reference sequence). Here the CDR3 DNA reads TGTGCCAGCAGTTCCCAGGTGGCGGGAAGGTACGAGCAGTACTTC. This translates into CASSSQVAGRYEQYF.

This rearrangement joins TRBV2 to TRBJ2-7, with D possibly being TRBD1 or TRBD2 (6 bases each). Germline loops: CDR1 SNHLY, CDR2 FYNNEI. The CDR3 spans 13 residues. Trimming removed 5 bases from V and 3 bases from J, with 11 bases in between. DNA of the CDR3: TGTGCCAGCAGTCCGGAGGGGGGCTACGAGCAGTACTTC. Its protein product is CASSPEGGYEQYF. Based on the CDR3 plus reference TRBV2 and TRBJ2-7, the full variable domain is EPEVTQTPSHQVTQMGQEVILRCVPISNHLYFYWYRQILGQKVEFLVSFYNNEISEKSEIFDDQFSVERPDGSNFTLKIRSTKLEDSAMYFCASSPEGGYEQYFGPGTRLTVT.

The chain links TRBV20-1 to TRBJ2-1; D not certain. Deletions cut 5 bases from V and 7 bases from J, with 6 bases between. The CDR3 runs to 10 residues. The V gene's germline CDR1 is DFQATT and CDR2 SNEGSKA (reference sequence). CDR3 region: CSADSNEQFF. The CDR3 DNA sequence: TGCAGTGCTGACTCTAATGAGCAGTTCTTC.

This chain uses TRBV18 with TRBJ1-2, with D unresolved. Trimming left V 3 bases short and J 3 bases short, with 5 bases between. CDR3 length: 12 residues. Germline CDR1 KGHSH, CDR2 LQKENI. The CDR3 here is CASSPRDYGYTF. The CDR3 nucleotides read TGTGCCAGCTCACCGAGGGACTATGGCTACACCTTC.

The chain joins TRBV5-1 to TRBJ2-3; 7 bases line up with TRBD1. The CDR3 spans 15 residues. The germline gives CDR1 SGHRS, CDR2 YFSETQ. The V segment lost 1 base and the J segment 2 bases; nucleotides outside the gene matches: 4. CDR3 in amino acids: CASSLRGTATDTQYF. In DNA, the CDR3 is TGCGCCAGCAGCTTGAGGGGGACAGCCACAGATACGCAGTATTTT.

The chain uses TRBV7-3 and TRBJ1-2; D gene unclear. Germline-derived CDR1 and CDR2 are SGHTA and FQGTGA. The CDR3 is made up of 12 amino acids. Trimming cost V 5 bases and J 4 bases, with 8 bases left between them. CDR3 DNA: TGTGCCAGCAGCCCCGACGGCTATGGCTACACCTTC. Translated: CASSPDGYGYTF.

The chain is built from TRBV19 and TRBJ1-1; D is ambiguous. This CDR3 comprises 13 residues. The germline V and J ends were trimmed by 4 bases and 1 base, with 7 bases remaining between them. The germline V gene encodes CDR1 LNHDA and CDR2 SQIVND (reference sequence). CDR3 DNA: TGTGCCAGTAGTACCCGGGAGAACACTGAAGCTTTCTTT. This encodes CASSTRENTEAFF.

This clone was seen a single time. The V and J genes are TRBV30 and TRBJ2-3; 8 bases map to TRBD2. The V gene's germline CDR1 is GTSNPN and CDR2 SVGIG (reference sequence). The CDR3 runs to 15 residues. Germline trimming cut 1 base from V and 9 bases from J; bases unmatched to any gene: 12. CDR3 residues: CAWSALAGSPGTQYF. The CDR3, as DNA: TGTGCCTGGAGTGCGCTAGCGGGCTCCCCCGGGACGCAGTATTTT.

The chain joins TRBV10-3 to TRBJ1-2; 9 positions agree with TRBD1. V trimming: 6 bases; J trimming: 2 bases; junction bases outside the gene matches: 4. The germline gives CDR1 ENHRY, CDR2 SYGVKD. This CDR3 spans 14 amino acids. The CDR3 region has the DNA TGTGCCATCAGACGACAGGGGGAGAACTATGGCTACACCTTC. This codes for CAIRRQGENYGYTF.

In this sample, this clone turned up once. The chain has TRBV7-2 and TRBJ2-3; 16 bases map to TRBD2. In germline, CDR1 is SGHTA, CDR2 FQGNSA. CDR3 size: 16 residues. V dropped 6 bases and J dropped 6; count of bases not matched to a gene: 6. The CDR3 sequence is CASRGTSGRARDTQYF. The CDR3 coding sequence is TGTGCCAGCAGGGGGACTAGCGGGAGGGCGAGGGATACGCAGTATTTT.

CDR3 sequence: CSVDEGASGNTIYF. In DNA, the CDR3 is TGCAGCGTTGATGAGGGAGCGTCTGGAAACACCATATATTTT. V gene TRBV29-1 combines with J gene TRBJ1-3; D not certain. V was pared by 3 bases and J by 1 base, with 10 bases between. The CDR3 loop spans 14 amino acids. Germline V gives CDR1 SQVTM, CDR2 ANQGSEA.

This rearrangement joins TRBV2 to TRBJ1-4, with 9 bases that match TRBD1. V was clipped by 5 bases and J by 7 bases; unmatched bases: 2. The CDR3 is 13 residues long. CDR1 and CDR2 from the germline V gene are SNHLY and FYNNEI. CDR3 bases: TGTGCCAGCAGTACAGGGGGCAGTGAAAAACTGTTTTTT. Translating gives CASSTGGSEKLFF.

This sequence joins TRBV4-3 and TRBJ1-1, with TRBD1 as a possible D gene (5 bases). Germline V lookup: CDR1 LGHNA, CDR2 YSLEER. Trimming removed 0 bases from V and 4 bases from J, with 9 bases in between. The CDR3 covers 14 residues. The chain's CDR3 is CASSQDGGSTEAFF. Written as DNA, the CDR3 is TGCGCCAGCAGCCAAGACGGGGGGAGCACTGAAGCTTTCTTT.

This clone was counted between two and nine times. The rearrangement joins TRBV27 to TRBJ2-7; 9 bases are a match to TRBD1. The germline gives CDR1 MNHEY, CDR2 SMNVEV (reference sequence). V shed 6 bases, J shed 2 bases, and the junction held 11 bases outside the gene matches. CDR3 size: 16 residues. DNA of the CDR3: TGTGCCAGCAGCGGCCTAGGGACAGGGAGAACCTACGAGCAGTACTTC. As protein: CASSGLGTGRTYEQYF.

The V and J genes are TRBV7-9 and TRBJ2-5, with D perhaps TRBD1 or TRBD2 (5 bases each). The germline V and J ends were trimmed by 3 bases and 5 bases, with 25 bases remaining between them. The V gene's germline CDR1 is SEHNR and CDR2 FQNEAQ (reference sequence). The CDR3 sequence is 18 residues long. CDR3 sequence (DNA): TGTGCCAGCAGCTTTTCCGTCCTGGGGACGGAGGCGAGGGAGACCCAGTACTTC. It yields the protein CASSFSVLGTEARETQYF.

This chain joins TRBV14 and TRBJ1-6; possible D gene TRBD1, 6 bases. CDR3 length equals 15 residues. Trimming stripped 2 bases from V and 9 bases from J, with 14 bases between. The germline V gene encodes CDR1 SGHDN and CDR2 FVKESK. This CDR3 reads CASSQSVGGFSPLHF. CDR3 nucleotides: TGTGCCAGCAGCCAAAGTGTAGGGGGTTTTTCACCCCTCCACTTT.